This T cell receptor (beta chain) was sequenced during a study of control samples from healthy donors and cancer patients. The germline V gene encodes CDR1 MNHEY and CDR2 SVGAGI. This CDR3 is 13 amino acids long. Germline trimming cut 6 bases from V and 7 bases from J; bases unmatched to any gene: 8. Libraries were prepared by immunoSEQ multiplex PCR; TCRdb keeps only in-frame clonotypes and omits some of them. Of 130,000 or so clones in the sample, roughly nine tenths were seen once. The receptor comes from a man aged 45 to 65 with head and neck cancer. The sequencing sample was made of PBMCs. V gene TRBV6-5 combines with J gene TRBJ1-1; 7 nucleotides agree with TRBD1. DNA for the CDR3: TGTGCCAGCAGCCGGCAGGGGGGATATGAAGCTTTCTTT. Protein product: CASSRQGGYEAFF.